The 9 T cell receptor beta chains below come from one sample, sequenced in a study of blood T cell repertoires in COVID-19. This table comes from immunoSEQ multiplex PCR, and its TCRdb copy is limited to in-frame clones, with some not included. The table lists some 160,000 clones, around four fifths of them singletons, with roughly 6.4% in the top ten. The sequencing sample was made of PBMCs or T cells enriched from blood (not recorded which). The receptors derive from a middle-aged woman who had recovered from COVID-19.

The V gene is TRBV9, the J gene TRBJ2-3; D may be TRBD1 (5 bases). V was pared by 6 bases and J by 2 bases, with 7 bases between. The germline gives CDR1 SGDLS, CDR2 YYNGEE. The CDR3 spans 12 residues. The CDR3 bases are TGTGCCAGCAAGGGGATCACAGATACGCAGTATTTT. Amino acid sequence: CASKGITDTQYF.

The chain's CDR3 is CASSVEVRGEQFF. In DNA form, the CDR3 reads TGTGCCAGCAGCGTAGAAGTGAGGGGGGAGCAGTTCTTC. This chain connects TRBV9 to TRBJ2-1; D might be TRBD1 (6 bases). The V gene's germline CDR1 is SGDLS and CDR2 YYNGEE. V dropped 0 bases and J dropped 10 bases, with 11 bases sitting between them. This CDR3 region has 13 residues.

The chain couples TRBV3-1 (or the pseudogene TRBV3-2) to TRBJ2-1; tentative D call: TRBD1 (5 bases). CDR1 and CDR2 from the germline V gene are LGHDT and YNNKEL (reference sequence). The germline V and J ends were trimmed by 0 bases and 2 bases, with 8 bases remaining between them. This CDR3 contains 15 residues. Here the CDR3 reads CASSQDAGPYNEQFF. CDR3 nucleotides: TGTGCCAGCAGCCAAGATGCAGGGCCCTACAATGAGCAGTTCTTC.

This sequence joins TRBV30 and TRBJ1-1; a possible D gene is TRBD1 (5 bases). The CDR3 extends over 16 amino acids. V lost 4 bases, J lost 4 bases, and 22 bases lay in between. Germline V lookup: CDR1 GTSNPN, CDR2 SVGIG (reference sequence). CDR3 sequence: CAWTLSTTAIATEAFF. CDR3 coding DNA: TGTGCCTGGACACTGAGTACGACAGCTATTGCCACTGAAGCTTTCTTT.

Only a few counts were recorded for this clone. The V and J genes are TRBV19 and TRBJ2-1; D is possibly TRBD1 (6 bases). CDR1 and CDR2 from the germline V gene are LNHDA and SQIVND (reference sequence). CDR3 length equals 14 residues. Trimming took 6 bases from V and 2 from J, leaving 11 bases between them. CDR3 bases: TGTGCCAGTAGCCGCAGACAGGCCTACAATGAGCAGTTCTTC. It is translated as CASSRRQAYNEQFF.

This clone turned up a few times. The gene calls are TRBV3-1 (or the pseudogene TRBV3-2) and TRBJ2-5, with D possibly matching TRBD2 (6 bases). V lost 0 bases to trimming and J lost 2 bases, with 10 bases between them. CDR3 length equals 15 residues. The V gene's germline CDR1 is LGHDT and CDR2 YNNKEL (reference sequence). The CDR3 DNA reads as TGTGCCAGCAGCCAAGACGCGGGACCTCAAGAGACCCAGTACTTC. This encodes CASSQDAGPQETQYF.

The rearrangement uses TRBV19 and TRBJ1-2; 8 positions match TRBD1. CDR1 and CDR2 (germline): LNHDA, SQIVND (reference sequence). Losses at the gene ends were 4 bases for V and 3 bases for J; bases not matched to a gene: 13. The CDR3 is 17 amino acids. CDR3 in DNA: TGTGCCAGTAGTAACCCGGACAGGGCTCTCAGGGACTATGGCTACACCTTC. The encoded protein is CASSNPDRALRDYGYTF.

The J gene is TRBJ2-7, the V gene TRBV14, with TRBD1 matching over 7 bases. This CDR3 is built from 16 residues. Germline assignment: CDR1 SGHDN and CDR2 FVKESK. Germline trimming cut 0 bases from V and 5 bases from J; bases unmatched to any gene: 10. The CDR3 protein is CASSQDWNRGRDEQYF. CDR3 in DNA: TGTGCCAGCAGCCAAGATTGGAACAGGGGCAGGGACGAGCAGTACTTC.

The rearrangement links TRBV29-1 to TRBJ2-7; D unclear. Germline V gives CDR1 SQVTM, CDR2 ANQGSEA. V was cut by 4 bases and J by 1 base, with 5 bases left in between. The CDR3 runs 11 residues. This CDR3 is CSVVSSYEQYF. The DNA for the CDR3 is TGCAGCGTTGTTAGTTCCTACGAGCAGTACTTC.